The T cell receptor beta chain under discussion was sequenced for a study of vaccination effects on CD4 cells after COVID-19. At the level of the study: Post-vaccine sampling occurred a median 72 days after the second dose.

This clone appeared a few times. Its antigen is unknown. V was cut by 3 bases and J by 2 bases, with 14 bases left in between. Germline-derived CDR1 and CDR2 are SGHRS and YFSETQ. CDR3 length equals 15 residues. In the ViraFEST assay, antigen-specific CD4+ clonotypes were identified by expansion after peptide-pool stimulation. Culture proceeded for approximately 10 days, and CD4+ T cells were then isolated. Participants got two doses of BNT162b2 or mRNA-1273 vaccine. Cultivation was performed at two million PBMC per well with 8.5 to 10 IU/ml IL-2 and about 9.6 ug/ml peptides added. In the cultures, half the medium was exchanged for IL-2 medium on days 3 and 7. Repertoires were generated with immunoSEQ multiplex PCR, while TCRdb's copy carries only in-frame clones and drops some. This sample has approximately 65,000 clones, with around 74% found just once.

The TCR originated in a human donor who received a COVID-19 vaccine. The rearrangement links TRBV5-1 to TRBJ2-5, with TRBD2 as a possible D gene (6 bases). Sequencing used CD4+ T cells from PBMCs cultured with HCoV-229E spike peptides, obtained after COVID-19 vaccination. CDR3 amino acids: CASSSWRAGQETQYF. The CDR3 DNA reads TGCGCCAGCAGCTCCTGGAGGGCGGGGCAAGAGACCCAGTACTTC.